This TCR beta chain was sequenced during a study of regulatory T cells in long-lasting Graves disease. Findings and limits, study-wide: The study found lower TCR diversity in persistent Graves' patients than in newly diagnosed ones. Analyses excluded thyroid tissue, covering peripheral blood alone.

Arm-PCR of CDR3 regions and iRepertoire HTBI primers were used to build TCR beta libraries. TCRdb re-called the multiplex PCR reads with MiXCR, one entry per CDR3 protein. The profile shows around 480,000 distinct CDR3 sequences, 15% to 20% of them singletons. Germline CDR1 is SNHLY and CDR2 is FYNNEI. Trimming took off 6 bases at V and 6 bases at J, with 12 bases between the two ends. The CDR3 is made up of 12 amino acids. This clonotype came up many times. Its antigen is unknown. This sample's time point: newly diagnosed GD, antithyroid drugs for less than 3 months. There was RNA extracted from PBMCs, and the TCR library was made from it. These data also featured in a second study, about T cells in Graves' hyperthyroidism and ophthalmopathy.

V usage is TRBV2 and J usage is TRBJ2-7; D gene uncertain. The specimen comprised peripheral blood mononuclear cells (PBMCs), sampled at new diagnosis, from a patient treated with antithyroid drugs. The receptor was isolated from a man aged 40-55 years with Graves disease. The CDR3 loop is CASRLRVPEQYF. CDR3 nucleotide sequence: TGTGCCAGCAGATTAAGGGTGCCCGAGCAGTACTTC. The full variable domain, rest sourced from reference TRBV2 and TRBJ2-7, is EPEVTQTPSHQVTQMGQEVILRCVPISNHLYFYWYRQILGQKVEFLVSFYNNEISEKSEIFDDQFSVERPDGSNFTLKIRSTKLEDSAMYFCASRLRVPEQYFGPGTRLTVT.